This TCR beta chain derives from a study of monozygotic twins with inflammatory bowel disease. Reprocessing the 5' RACE reads, TCRdb reports a single entry for every CDR3 protein and omits DNA. In total, the table holds some 160,000 distinct CDR3 sequences. The CDR3 extends over 18 amino acids. CDR1 is MDHEN and CDR2 is SYDVKM in the germline V gene. The sequenced sample was blood. This chain connects TRBV28 to TRBJ1-6; TCRdb names TRBD1, which stays unverified in the absence of DNA. This receptor was obtained from a human donor with ulcerative colitis or Crohn's disease, or a healthy co-twin of an affected twin (not recorded which). CDR3 residues: CASLSGQVLSSYNSPLHF. The whole variable domain, remainder taken from reference TRBV28 and TRBJ1-6, is DVKVTQSSRYLVKRTGEKVFLECVQDMDHENMFWYRQDPGLGLRLIYFSYDVKMKEKGDIPEGYSVSREKKERFSLILESASTNQTSMYLCASLSGQVLSSYNSPLHFGNGTRLTVT.